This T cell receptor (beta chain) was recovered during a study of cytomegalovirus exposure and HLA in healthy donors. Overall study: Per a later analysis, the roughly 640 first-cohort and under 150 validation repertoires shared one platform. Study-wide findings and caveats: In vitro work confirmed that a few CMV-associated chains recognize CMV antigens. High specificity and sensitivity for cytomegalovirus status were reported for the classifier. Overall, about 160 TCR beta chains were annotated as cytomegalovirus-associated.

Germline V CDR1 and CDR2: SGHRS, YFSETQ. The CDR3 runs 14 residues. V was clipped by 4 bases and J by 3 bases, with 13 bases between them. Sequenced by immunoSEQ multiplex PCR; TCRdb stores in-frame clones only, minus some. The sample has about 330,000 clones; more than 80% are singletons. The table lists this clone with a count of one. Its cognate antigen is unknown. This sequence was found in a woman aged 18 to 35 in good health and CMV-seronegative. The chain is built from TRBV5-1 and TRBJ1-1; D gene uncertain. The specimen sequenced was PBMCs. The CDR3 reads CASSLPTSDTEAFF. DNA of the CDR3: TGCGCCAGCAGCCTCCCGACATCGGACACTGAAGCTTTCTTT.